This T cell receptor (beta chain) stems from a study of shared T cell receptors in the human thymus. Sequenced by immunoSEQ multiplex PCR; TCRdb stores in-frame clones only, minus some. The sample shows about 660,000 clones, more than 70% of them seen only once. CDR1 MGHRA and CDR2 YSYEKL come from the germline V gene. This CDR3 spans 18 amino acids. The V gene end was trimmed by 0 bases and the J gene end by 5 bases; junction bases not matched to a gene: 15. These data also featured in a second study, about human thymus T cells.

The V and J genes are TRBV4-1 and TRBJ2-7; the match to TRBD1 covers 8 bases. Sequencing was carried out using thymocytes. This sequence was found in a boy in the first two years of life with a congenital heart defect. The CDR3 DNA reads TGCGCCAGCAGCCAAGATGCCCCCCCCGGGACAGGCAGCGACGAGCAGTACTTC. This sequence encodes CASSQDAPPGTGSDEQYF.